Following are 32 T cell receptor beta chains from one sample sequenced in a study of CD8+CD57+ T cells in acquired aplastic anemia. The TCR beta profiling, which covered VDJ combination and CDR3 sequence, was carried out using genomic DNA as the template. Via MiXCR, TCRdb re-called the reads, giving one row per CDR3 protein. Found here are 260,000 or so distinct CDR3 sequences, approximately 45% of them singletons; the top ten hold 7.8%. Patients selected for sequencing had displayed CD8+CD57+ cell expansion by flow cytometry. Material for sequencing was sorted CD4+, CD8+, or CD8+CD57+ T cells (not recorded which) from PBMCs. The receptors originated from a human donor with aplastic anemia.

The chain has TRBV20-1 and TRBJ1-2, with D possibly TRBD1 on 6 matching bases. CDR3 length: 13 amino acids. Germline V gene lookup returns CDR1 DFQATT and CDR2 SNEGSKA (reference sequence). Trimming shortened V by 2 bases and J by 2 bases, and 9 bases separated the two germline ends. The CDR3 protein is CSARWDTNYGYTF. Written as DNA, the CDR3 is TGCAGTGCTAGATGGGACACCAACTATGGCTACACCTTC.

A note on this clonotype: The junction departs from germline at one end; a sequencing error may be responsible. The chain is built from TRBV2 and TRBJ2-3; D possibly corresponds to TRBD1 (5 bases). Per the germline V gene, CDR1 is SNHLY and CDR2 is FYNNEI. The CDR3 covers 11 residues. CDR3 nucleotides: TGTGCCAGCAGCGTGACAGATACGCGGTATTTT. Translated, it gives CASSVTDTRYF.

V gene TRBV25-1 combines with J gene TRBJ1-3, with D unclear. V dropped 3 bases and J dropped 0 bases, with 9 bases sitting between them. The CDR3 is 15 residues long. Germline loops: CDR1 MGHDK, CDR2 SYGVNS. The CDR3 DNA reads TGTGCCAGCAGTGATTACAGTAACTCTGGAAACACCATATATTTT. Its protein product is CASSDYSNSGNTIYF.

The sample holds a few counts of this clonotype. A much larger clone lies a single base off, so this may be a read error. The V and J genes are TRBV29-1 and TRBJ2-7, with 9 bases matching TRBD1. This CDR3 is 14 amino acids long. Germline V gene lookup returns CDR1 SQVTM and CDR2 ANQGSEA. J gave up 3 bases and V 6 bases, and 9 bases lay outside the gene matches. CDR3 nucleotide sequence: TGCAGCGTGAGCGACAGGGGGACGAACTACGAGCAGTACTTC. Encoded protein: CSVSDRGTNYEQYF.

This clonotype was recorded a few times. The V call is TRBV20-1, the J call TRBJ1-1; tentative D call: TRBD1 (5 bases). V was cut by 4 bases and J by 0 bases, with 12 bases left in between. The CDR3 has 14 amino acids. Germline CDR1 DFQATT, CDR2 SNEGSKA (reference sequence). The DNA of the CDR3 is TGCAGTGCTATCCCAGGCAGGGTGAACACTGAAGCTTTCTTT. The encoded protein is CSAIPGRVNTEAFF.

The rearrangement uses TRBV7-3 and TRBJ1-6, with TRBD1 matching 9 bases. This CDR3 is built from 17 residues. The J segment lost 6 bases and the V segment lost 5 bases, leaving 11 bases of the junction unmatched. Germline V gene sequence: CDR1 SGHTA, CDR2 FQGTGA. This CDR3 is CASSRDRDQAVNSPLHF. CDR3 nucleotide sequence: TGTGCCAGCAGCCGGGACAGGGACCAGGCGGTTAATTCACCCCTCCACTTT.

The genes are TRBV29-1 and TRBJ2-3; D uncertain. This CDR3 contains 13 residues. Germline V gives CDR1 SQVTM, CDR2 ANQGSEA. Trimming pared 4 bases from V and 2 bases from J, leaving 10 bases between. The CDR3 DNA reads TGCAGCGTTGCTCCACGGTTCACAGATACGCAGTATTTT. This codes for CSVAPRFTDTQYF.

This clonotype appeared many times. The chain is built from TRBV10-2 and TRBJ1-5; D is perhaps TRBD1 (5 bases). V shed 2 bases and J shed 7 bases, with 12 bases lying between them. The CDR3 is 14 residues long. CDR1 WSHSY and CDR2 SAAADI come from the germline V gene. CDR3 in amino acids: CASSERQGRQPQHF. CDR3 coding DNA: TGCGCCAGCAGTGAGCGGCAGGGAAGGCAGCCCCAGCATTTT.

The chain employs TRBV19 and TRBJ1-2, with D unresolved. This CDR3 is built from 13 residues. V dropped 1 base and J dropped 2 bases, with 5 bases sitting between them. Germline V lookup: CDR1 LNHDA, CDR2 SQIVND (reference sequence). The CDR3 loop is CASSIGRNYGYTF. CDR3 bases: TGTGCCAGTAGTATAGGCCGCAACTATGGCTACACCTTC.

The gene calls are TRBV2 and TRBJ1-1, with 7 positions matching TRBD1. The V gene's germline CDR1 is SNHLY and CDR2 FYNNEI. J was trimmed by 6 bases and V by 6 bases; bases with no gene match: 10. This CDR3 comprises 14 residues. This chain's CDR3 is CASRGQEADPEAFF. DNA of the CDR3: TGTGCCAGCAGAGGACAGGAGGCAGATCCTGAAGCTTTCTTT.

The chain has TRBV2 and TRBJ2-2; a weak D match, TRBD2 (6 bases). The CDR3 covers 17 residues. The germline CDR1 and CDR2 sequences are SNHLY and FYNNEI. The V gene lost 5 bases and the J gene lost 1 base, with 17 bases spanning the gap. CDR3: CASSPWGISGNTGELFF. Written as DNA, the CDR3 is TGTGCCAGCAGTCCGTGGGGGATTAGCGGGAACACCGGGGAGCTGTTTTTT.

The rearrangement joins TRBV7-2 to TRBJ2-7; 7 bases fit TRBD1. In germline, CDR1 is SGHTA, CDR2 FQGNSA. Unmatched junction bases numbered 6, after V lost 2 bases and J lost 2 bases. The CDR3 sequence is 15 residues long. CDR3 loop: CASSLSGQVTYEQYF. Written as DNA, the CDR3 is TGTGCCAGCAGCTTATCTGGACAGGTGACCTACGAGCAGTACTTC.

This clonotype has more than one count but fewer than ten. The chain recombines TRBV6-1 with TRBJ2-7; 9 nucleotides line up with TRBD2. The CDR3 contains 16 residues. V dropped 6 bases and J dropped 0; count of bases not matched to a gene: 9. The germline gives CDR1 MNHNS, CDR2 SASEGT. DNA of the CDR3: TGTGCCAGCAGCCCTGTGAGCGGGGGGAGCTCCTACGAGCAGTACTTC. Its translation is CASSPVSGGSSYEQYF.

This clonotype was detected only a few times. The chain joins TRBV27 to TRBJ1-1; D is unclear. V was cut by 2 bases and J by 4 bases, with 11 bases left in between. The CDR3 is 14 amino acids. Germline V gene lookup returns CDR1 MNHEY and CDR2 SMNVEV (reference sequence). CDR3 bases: TGTGCCAGCAGTTTAGGCACGGGTCTCACTGAAGCTTTCTTT. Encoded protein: CASSLGTGLTEAFF.

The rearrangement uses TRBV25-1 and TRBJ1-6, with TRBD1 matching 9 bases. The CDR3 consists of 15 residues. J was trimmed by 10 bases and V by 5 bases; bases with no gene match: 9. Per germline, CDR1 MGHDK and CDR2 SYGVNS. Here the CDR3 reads CASSQTGTGLSPLHF. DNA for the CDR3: TGTGCCAGCAGTCAGACCGGGACAGGGTTGTCACCCCTCCACTTT.

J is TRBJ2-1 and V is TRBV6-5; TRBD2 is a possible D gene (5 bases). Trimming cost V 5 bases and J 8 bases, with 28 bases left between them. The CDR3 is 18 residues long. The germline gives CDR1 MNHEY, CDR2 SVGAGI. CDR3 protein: CASSKLKRASTLYDEQFF. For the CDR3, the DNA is TGTGCCAGCAGTAAGCTCAAGAGGGCTAGCACCTTATACGATGAGCAGTTCTTC.

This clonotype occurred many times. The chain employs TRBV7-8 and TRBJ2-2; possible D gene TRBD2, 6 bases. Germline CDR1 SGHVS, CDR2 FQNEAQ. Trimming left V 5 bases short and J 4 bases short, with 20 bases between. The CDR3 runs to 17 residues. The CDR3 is CASSPWLAGYGTGELFF. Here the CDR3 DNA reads TGTGCCAGCAGCCCCTGGTTGGCGGGATACGGCACCGGGGAGCTGTTTTTT. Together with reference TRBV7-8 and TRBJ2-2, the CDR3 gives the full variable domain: GAGVSQSPRYKVAKRGQDVALRCDPISGHVSLFWYQQALGQGPEFLTYFQNEAQLDKSGLPSDRFFAERPEGSVSTLKIQRTQQEDSAVYLCASSPWLAGYGTGELFFGEGSRLTVL.

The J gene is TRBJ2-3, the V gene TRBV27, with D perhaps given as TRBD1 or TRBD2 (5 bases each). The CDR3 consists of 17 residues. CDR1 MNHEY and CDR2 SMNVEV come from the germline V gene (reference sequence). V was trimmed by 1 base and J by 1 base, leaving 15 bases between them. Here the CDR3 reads CASSLWLTELGTDTQYF. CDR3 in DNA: TGTGCCAGCAGTTTATGGTTGACAGAACTAGGCACAGATACGCAGTATTTT.

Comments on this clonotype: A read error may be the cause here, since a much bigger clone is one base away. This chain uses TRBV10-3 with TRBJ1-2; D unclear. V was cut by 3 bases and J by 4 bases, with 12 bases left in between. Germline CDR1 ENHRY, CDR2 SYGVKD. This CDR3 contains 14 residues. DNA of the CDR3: TGTGCCATCAGTGAAGCTAGGGCCTTCTATGGCTACACCTTC. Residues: CAISEARAFYGYTF.

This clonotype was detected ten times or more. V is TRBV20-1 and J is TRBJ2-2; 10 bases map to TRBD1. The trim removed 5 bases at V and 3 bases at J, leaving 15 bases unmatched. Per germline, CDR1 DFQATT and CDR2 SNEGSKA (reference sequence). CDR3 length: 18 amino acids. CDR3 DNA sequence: TGCAGTGCTGCACCCGGACAGGGGGAAATGTCGGACACCGGGGAGCTGTTTTTT. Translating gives CSAAPGQGEMSDTGELFF.

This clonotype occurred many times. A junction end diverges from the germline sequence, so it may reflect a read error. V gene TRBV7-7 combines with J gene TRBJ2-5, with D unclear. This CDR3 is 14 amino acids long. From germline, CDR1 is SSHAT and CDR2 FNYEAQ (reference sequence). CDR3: CASSLFGHFETQYF. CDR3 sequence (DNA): TGTGCTAGCAGCTTGTTCGGGCATTTCGAGACCCAGTACTTC.

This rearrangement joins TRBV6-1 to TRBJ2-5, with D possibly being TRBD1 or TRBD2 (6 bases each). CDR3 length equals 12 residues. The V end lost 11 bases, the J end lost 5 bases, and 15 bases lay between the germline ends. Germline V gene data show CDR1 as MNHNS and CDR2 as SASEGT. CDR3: CAGGPEGETQYF. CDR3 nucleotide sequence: TGTGCCGGGGGGCCCGAAGGGGAGACCCAGTACTTC.

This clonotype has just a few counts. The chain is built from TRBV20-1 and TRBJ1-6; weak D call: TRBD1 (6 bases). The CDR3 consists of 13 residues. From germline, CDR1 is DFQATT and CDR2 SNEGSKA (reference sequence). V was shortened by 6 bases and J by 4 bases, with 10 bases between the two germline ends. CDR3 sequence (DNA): TGCAGTGCCGGGAGGGGGTATAATTCACCCCTCCACTTT. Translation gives CSAGRGYNSPLHF.

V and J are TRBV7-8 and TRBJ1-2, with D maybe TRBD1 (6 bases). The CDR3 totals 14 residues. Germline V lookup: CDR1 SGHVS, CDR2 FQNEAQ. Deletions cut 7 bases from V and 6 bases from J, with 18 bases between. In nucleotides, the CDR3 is TGTGCCAGCAACCCTGCGGGCGGGGGCGATGGCTACACCTTC. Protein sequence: CASNPAGGGDGYTF.

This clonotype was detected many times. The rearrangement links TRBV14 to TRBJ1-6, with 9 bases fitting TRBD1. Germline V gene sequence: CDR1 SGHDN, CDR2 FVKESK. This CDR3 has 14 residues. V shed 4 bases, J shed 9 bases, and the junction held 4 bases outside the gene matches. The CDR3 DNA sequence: TGTGCCAGCAGCCCGGAGACAGGGGGTTCACCCCTCCACTTT. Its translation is CASSPETGGSPLHF.

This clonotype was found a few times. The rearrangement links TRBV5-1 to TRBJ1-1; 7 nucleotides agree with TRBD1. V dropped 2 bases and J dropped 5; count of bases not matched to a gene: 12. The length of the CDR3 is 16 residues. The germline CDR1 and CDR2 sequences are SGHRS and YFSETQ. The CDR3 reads CASSLGQAGGYTEAFF. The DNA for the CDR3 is TGCGCCAGCAGCTTAGGACAGGCGGGGGGTTATACTGAAGCTTTCTTT.

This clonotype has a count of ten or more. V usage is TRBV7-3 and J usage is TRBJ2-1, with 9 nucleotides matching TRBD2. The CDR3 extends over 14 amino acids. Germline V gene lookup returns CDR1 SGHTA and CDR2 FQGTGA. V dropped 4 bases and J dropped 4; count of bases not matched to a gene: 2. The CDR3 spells CASSSSGVYNEQFF. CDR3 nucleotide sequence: TGTGCCAGCAGCTCTAGCGGGGTTTACAATGAGCAGTTCTTC.

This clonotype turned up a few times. The CDR3 loop reads CASSQSEVGRSSPLHF. The CDR3 nucleotides read TGTGCCAGCAGCCAATCCGAGGTAGGGCGTTCTTCACCCCTCCACTTT. This chain connects TRBV4-2 to TRBJ1-6; unclear D gene. Germline lookup yields CDR1 LGHNA and CDR2 YNFKEQ. The length of the CDR3 is 16 residues. The germline V and J ends were trimmed by 2 bases and 9 bases, with 17 bases remaining between them.

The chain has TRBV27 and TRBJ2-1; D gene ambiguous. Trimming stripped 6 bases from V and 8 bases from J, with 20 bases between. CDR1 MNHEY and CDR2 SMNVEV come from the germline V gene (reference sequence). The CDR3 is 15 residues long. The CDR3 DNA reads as TGTGCCAGCAGCCATCTCAGAGTGGTAATAGATGAGCAGTTCTTC. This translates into CASSHLRVVIDEQFF.

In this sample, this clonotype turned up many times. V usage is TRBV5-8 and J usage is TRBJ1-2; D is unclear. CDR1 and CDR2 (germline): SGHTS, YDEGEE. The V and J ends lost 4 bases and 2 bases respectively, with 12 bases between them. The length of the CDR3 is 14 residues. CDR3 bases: TGTGCCAGCAGCAACAGCCAGGCGAACTATGGCTACACCTTC. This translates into CASSNSQANYGYTF.

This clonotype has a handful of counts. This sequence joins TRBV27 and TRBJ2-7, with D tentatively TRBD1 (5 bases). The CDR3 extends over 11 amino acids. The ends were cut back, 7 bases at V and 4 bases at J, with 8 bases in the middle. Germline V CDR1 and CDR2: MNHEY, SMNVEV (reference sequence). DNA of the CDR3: TGTGCCAGCAAAAGGGGTTACGAGCAGTACTTC. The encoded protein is CASKRGYEQYF.

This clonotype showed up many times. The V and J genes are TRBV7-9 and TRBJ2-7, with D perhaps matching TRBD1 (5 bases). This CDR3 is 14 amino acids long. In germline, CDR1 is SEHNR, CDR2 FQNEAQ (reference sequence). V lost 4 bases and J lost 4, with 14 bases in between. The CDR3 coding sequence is TGTGCCAGCAGCTCATCCAGGGAATTGTACGAGCAGTACTTC. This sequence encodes CASSSSRELYEQYF.